A selection of T cell receptor beta chains follows, all from one sample in a study of blood T cell repertoires in COVID-19. Data came from immunoSEQ multiplex PCR; TCRdb stores just in-frame clones and leaves some out. The sample includes about 100,000 clones, roughly 90% seen only once; the top ten take more than 7%. Sequencing was done on a sample of peripheral blood. These receptors originate from a man in his 60s with acute or convalescent COVID-19. The CDR3 runs from the conserved cysteine through the conserved F or W. D genes are given only for firm matches. Clone size, where shown, is once, few, many, or a class for clones that have expanded.

NA	TRBV7-3	TRBJ2-2	NA	14	CASSGLLTTGELFF	TGTGCCAGCAGCGGACTTCTGACCACCGGGGAGCTGTTTTTT
NA	TRBV5-4	TRBJ2-3	TRBD2	15	CASTPRTSSGDTQYF	TGTGCCAGCACCCCTAGGACTAGCTCGGGGGATACGCAGTATTTT
NA	TRBV5-6	TRBJ2-3	NA	17	CASSRRGWGSSADTQYF	TGTGCCAGCAGCCGGAGGGGTTGGGGTAGTTCGGCAGATACGCAGTATTTT
NA	TRBV6-6	TRBJ1-2	TRBD1	15	CASSLPTGKDDGYTF	TGTGCCAGCAGCCTCCCGACAGGGAAAGACGATGGCTACACCTTC
NA	TRBV19	TRBJ2-7	TRBD2	16	CASSSYGAGETYEQYF	TGTGCCAGTAGTTCTTACGGAGCGGGAGAAACCTACGAGCAGTACTTC
NA	TRBV19	TRBJ1-1	NA	16	CASTGTLGLMNTEAFF	TGTGCCAGCACCGGGACTTTGGGACTAATGAACACTGAAGCTTTCTTT
few	TRBV14	TRBJ1-2	NA	18	CASSQEPSTERGNYGYTF	TGTGCCAGCAGCCAAGAGCCCTCAACAGAGCGGGGTAACTATGGCTACACCTTC
NA	TRBV7-9	TRBJ2-5	TRBD2	15	CASSPRLAEQETQYF	TGTGCCAGCAGCCCCCGACTAGCAGAACAAGAGACCCAGTACTTC
NA	TRBV28	TRBJ1-5	NA	14	CASSGTLSNQPQHF	TGTGCCAGCAGTGGGACTCTAAGCAATCAGCCCCAGCATTTT
few	TRBV5-1	TRBJ2-7	NA	13	CASSLWGSLEQYF	TGCGCCAGCAGCTTGTGGGGCTCGCTAGAGCAGTACTTC
NA	TRBV2	TRBJ1-3	NA	13	CASGLKGGNTIYF	TGTGCCAGCGGCCTGAAGGGGGGAAACACCATATATTTT
NA	TRBV7-2	TRBJ2-7	TRBD2	16	CASSLGPAGGNYEQYF	TGTGCCAGCAGCTTAGGTCCCGCGGGAGGGAATTACGAGCAGTACTTC
NA	TRBV27	TRBJ2-3	TRBD2	14	CASLLAGLTDTQYF	TGTGCCAGTTTACTAGCGGGCCTCACAGATACGCAGTATTTT
NA	TRBV6-5	TRBJ1-2	TRBD1	13	CASRGQGYYGYTF	TGTGCCAGCAGGGGACAGGGCTACTATGGCTACACCTTC
few	TRBV6-4	TRBJ1-1	NA	13	CASSAEIWTEAFF	TGTGCCAGCAGTGCCGAGATTTGGACTGAAGCTTTCTTT
NA	TRBV5-5	TRBJ1-4	TRBD1	17	CASSISLPGQLDEKLFF	TGTGCCAGCAGCATTTCCTTACCGGGACAGCTAGATGAAAAACTGTTTTTT
NA	TRBV6-5	TRBJ1-1	NA	13	CAVRGSVTTEAFF	TGTGCCGTCCGAGGGAGCGTGACCACTGAAGCTTTCTTT
NA	TRBV5-4	TRBJ1-6	NA	17	CASSLAQAFRGDSPLHF	TGTGCCAGCAGCTTGGCCCAGGCATTCCGGGGGGATTCACCCCTCCACTTT
NA	TRBV11-3	TRBJ2-1	TRBD2	15	CASSPEGGGNNEQFF	TGTGCCAGCAGCCCAGAGGGCGGGGGAAACAATGAGCAGTTCTTC
NA	TRBV5-1	TRBJ1-1	NA	14	CASTRDTVATEAFF	TGCGCCAGCACCCGGGACACTGTTGCCACTGAAGCTTTCTTT
NA	TRBV6-5	TRBJ2-1	TRBD1	14	CASSLQGQGTGQFF	TGTGCCAGCAGTCTTCAAGGACAGGGAACGGGGCAGTTCTTC
few	TRBV5-1	TRBJ2-1	TRBD2	12	CASSSTGTTKFF	TGCGCCAGCAGCTCTACCGGGACTACCAAGTTCTTC
NA	TRBV6-2/TRBV6-3	TRBJ2-7	NA	12	CASSSRAYEQYF	TGTGCCAGCAGCTCTCGGGCCTACGAGCAGTACTTC
NA	TRBV10-3	TRBJ1-2	NA	15	CAISVNQGKYYGYTF	TGTGCCATCAGTGTAAATCAGGGGAAGTACTATGGCTACACCTTC
NA	TRBV5-1	TRBJ1-6	TRBD1	14	CASSAGQGGSPLHF	TGCGCCAGCAGCGCGGGACAGGGCGGCTCACCCCTCCACTTT
NA	TRBV7-9	TRBJ2-5	TRBD1	13	CASTETGYETQYF	TGTGCCAGCACTGAGACAGGGTATGAGACCCAGTACTTC
NA	TRBV6-5	TRBJ1-5	TRBD1	12	CASRPGTGTQHF	TGTGCCAGCAGGCCCGGGACAGGGACCCAGCATTTT
few	TRBV7-3	TRBJ1-1	NA	14	CASSPGPENTEAFF	TGTGCCAGCAGCCCTGGGCCCGAGAACACTGAAGCTTTCTTT
NA	TRBV7-2	TRBJ2-1	NA	15	CASSHDQGTHNEQFF	TGTGCCAGCAGCCATGATCAGGGTACTCATAATGAGCAGTTCTTC
NA	TRBV5-1	TRBJ1-3	NA	14	CASSEVGAGNTIYF	TGCGCCAGCAGCGAGGTTGGTGCTGGAAACACCATATATTTT
NA	TRBV2	TRBJ1-2	NA	16	CASTITPVQSNYGYTF	TGTGCCAGCACTATCACCCCGGTACAGTCAAACTATGGCTACACCTTC